Sequencing of this T cell receptor (beta chain) was carried out in a study of prognosis after radiotherapy for stage I lung cancer. Study-level background: There were no patients who received concurrent therapy with stereotactic body radiotherapy. Study results and caveats: Clone counts measured for unique TCRs fell after stereotactic body radiation therapy, median approximately 10,000 versus 7,000.

Using two-round multiplex PCR, the authors amplified TCR beta CDR3 from genomic DNA. Amplification during the initial PCR round employed primers specific to each TRBV and TRBJ gene. TCRdb re-called the multiplex PCR reads through MiXCR, storing one row per CDR3 protein. The sample has tens of thousands of distinct CDR3 sequences, 35% to 55% seen once. The germline V gene encodes CDR1 MDHEN and CDR2 SYDVKM. The CDR3 totals 15 residues. With V trimmed by 0 bases and J by 1 base, 1 base remained unmatched. The sample holds many counts of this clonotype. What it binds is unknown. This chain connects TRBV28 to TRBJ2-7, with 9 bases matching TRBD1. Source: PBMCs, taken before or after stereotactic body radiation therapy (not recorded which). The receptor's source is a donor of 50 years or more with non-small cell lung cancer. This CDR3 reads CASSLWGTGSYEQYF. The CDR3, as DNA: TGTGCCAGCAGTTTATGGGGGACAGGGTCCTACGAGCAGTACTTC. Variable domain in full (rest from reference TRBV28 and TRBJ2-7): DVKVTQSSRYLVKRTGEKVFLECVQDMDHENMFWYRQDPGLGLRLIYFSYDVKMKEKGDIPEGYSVSREKKERFSLILESASTNQTSMYLCASSLWGTGSYEQYFGPGTRLTVT.